Shown below are 14 T cell receptor beta chains from a single sample sequenced in a study of HIV-infected patients and healthy controls. Antiretroviral therapy had run roughly three months, about 14 weeks, before follow-up blood collection. No cell fractionation was done, so the repertoire covers all unsorted peripheral blood T cells. Reverse transcription used about 500 ng RNA and constant-region primers for alpha and beta. Alpha and beta chain libraries were made separately by chain-specific third strand synthesis with multiplexing indices. TCRdb itself ran the 5' RACE reads through MiXCR, one entry per CDR3 protein. There are around 4,900 distinct CDR3 sequences in the sample; 5.5% occur only once, and around 34% lies in the top ten. The sample consisted of blood, taken during antiretroviral therapy. The receptor source for this set is an adult with HIV infection.

This chain links TRBV29-1 with TRBJ2-3, with 12 bases matching TRBD2. In germline, CDR1 is SQVTM, CDR2 ANQGSEA. The CDR3 length is 14 residues. The V gene end was trimmed by 4 bases and the J gene end by 5 bases; junction bases not matched to a gene: 4. The CDR3 region is CSVASGRAIDTQYF. In nucleotides, the CDR3 is TGCAGCGTTGCTAGCGGGAGGGCCATAGATACGCAGTATTTT.

This clonotype is labeled as medium-sized (0.01 to 0.1%). V usage is TRBV7-8 and J usage is TRBJ2-7; TRBD2 agrees at 9 bases. The CDR3 is 15 amino acids. The trim removed 6 bases at V and 4 bases at J, leaving 10 bases unmatched. From germline, CDR1 is SGHVS and CDR2 FQNEAQ. The DNA of the CDR3 is TGTGCCAGCAGGCTAGGGACTAGCCAAGGGTACGAGCAGTACTTC. Translated: CASRLGTSQGYEQYF. The full variable domain, rest sourced from reference TRBV7-8 and TRBJ2-7, is GAGVSQSPRYKVAKRGQDVALRCDPISGHVSLFWYQQALGQGPEFLTYFQNEAQLDKSGLPSDRFFAERPEGSVSTLKIQRTQQEDSAVYLCASRLGTSQGYEQYFGPGTRLTVT.

The chain has TRBV7-2 and TRBJ2-3; 9 nucleotides match TRBD1. With 1 base clipped from V and 3 bases from J, the junction kept 8 bases outside the gene matches. Germline V CDR1 and CDR2: SGHTA, FQGNSA. This CDR3 has 17 residues. The CDR3 loop is CASSLVARGQGTDTQYF. CDR3 nucleotides: TGTGCCAGCAGCTTAGTCGCGCGGGGACAGGGTACAGATACGCAGTATTTT. Full variable domain (outside the CDR3, taken from reference TRBV7-2 and TRBJ2-3): GAGVSQSPSNKVTEKGKDVELRCDPISGHTALYWYRQSLGQGLEFLIYFQGNSAPDKSGLPSDRFSAERTGGSVSTLTIQRTQQEDSAVYLCASSLVARGQGTDTQYFGPGTRLTVL.

This clonotype is labeled as medium-sized. The V call is TRBV5-1, the J call TRBJ2-5; 14 positions match TRBD2. CDR1 is SGHRS, CDR2 YFSETQ, per germline. The CDR3 extends over 16 amino acids. The J segment lost 7 bases and the V segment lost 4 bases, leaving 9 bases of the junction unmatched. In DNA form, the CDR3 reads TGCGCCAGCAGCGTGACTAGCGGGAGGGCCTGGGGGACCCAGTACTTC. This gives the protein CASSVTSGRAWGTQYF.

This clonotype was observed at least ten times. The chain couples TRBV19 to TRBJ1-5; perhaps TRBD1 as D (6 bases). The germline CDR1 and CDR2 sequences are LNHDA and SQIVND (reference sequence). V was shortened by 5 bases and J by 6 bases, with 14 bases between the two germline ends. The CDR3 has 14 residues. CDR3 residues: CASSGAGAGQPQHF. The CDR3 coding sequence is TGTGCCAGTAGTGGGGCAGGGGCGGGTCAGCCCCAGCATTTT.

This clonotype is medium-sized by share. The V and J genes are TRBV29-1 and TRBJ2-1; D is unresolved. The CDR3 loop spans 14 amino acids. V lost 1 base and J 0 bases, leaving 7 bases between the germline ends. CDR1 and CDR2 (germline): SQVTM, ANQGSEA. In DNA form, the CDR3 reads TGCAGCGTTGAAGGGATTAGCTCCTACAATGAGCAGTTCTTC. It yields the protein CSVEGISSYNEQFF.

Ten or more counts support this clonotype. The chain is built from TRBV12-3 or TRBV12-4 and TRBJ2-6; 12 nucleotides agree with TRBD1. Losses at the gene ends were 3 bases for V and 4 bases for J; bases not matched to a gene: 7. This CDR3 contains 18 residues. Here the CDR3 reads CASSFKGQGALGANVLTF. CDR3 sequence (DNA): TGTGCCAGCAGTTTTAAGGGACAGGGGGCTTTGGGGGCCAACGTCCTGACTTTC.

In this sample, this clonotype is medium-sized. The chain links TRBV15 to TRBJ1-5; TRBD1 is a possible D gene (5 bases). Germline loops: CDR1 LNHNV, CDR2 YYDKDF (reference sequence). The CDR3 is 16 residues long. V lost 0 bases and J 4 bases, leaving 13 bases between the germline ends. The CDR3 here is CATSREGLGPNQPQHF. CDR3 in DNA: TGTGCCACCAGCAGAGAAGGTTTGGGGCCTAATCAGCCCCAGCATTTT.

This clonotype was recorded many times. At one of its ends the junction is not consistent with the germline gene, which may arise from a read error. This rearrangement joins TRBV7-7 to TRBJ1-1; no reliable D call. Germline V gene lookup returns CDR1 SSHAT and CDR2 FNYEAQ (reference sequence). The CDR3 length is 13 residues. The CDR3 DNA reads as TGTGCTAGCAGCTTAACCCCCGGCACTGAAGCTTTCTTT. It translates to CASSLTPGTEAFF.

This clonotype was recorded at least ten times. The chain combines TRBV20-1 with TRBJ2-2; unclear D gene. V lost 3 bases and J 1 base, leaving 6 bases between the germline ends. The CDR3 has 13 residues. Germline-derived CDR1 and CDR2 are DFQATT and SNEGSKA (reference sequence). The CDR3 is CSASPGNTGELFF. Here the CDR3 DNA reads TGCAGTGCTAGTCCAGGGAACACCGGGGAGCTGTTTTTT.

Only a few counts were recorded for this clonotype. The chain is built from TRBV28 and TRBJ2-1; no definite D call. Looked up from germline, CDR1 is MDHEN and CDR2 is SYDVKM. This CDR3 is built from 14 residues. V was trimmed by 2 bases and J by 7 bases, leaving 12 bases between them. The CDR3 DNA reads as TGTGCCAGCAGTTTAGCGATTGGTACGAATGAGCAGTTCTTC. Translated: CASSLAIGTNEQFF.

This clonotype is medium-sized within its sample. The V call is TRBV4-2, the J call TRBJ1-4, with TRBD1 matching 8 bases. V lost 4 bases and J lost 4; bases outside the gene matches: 11. CDR3 length equals 17 residues. CDR1 is LGHNA, CDR2 YNFKEQ, per germline. The DNA for the CDR3 is TGTGCCAGCAGCCGGAGCCTGCAGGGGGCGCGTAATGAAAAACTGTTTTTT. This encodes CASSRSLQGARNEKLFF.

This clonotype is deemed medium-sized. The chain combines TRBV28 with TRBJ1-1; D gene uncertain. Looked up from germline, CDR1 is MDHEN and CDR2 is SYDVKM. The CDR3 length is 12 residues. Trimming shortened V by 3 bases and J by 6 bases, and 8 bases separated the two germline ends. CDR3 sequence reads: CASSFLYAEAFF. CDR3 DNA sequence: TGTGCCAGCAGTTTTCTGTACGCTGAAGCTTTCTTT.

This clonotype rates as medium-sized. The genes are TRBV5-1 and TRBJ1-1, with D maybe TRBD1 (6 bases). With 4 bases removed from V and 0 bases from J, the gap between germline ends came to 19 bases. CDR3 length equals 17 residues. Germline V gene sequence: CDR1 SGHRS, CDR2 YFSETQ. CDR3 nucleotides: TGCGCCAGCAGCCCACCAACCCTAGACAGGTTGAACACTGAAGCTTTCTTT. Translation gives CASSPPTLDRLNTEAFF.